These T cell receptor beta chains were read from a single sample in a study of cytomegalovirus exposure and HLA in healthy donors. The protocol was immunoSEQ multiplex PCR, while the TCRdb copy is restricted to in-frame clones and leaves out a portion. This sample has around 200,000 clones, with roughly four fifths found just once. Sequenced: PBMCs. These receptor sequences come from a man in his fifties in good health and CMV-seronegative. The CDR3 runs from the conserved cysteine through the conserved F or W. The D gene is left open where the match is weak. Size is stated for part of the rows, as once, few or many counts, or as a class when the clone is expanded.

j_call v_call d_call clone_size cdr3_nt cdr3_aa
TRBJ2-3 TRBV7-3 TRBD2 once TGTGCCAGCAGCCCTCTGGGGGCTAGCGGGTACATCTCTAGCACAGATACGCAGTATTTT CASSPLGASGYISSTDTQYF
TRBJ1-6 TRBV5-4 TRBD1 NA TGTGCCAGCAGCTTGGGGGGGGTACAGGGGGATAATTCACCCCTCCACTTT CASSLGGVQGDNSPLHF
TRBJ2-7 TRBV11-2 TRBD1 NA TGTGCCAGCAGCTCCTCAAGGGCCAGGGGGCTTCTCTACGAGCAGTACTTC CASSSSRARGLLYEQYF
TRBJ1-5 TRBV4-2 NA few TGTGCCAGCAGCCCGGGGGAGGGAGGACAGCCCCAGCATTTT CASSPGEGGQPQHF
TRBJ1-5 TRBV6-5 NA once TGTGCCAGCAGCCCCGGCGGGAGCAATCAGCCCCAGCATTTT CASSPGGSNQPQHF
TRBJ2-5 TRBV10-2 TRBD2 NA TGCGCCAGCAGTGAGTCAACTAGCGGGGTGTGGGAGCAGTACTTC CASSESTSGVWEQYF
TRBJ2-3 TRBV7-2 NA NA TGTGCCAGCGCGTATAGCACAGATACGCAGTATTTT CASAYSTDTQYF
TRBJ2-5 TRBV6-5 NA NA TGTGCCAGCAGTTACTGGTCGTCGGGAGAGCAGTACTTC CASSYWSSGEQYF
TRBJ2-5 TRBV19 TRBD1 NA TGTGCCAGTAGTACCTTGGACAGGTCTATGGGAGAGACCCAGTACTTC CASSTLDRSMGETQYF
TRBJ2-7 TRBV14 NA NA TGTGCCAGCAGCAAAAGAGGGGGAATCGACGAGCAGTACTTC CASSKRGGIDEQYF
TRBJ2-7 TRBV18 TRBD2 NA TGTGCCAGCTCACTCGGGACTAGCGGGCCTAACTACGAGCAGTACTTC CASSLGTSGPNYEQYF
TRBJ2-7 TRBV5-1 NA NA TGCGCCAGCAGCTTGGCCCAAACCTACGAGCAGTACTTC CASSLAQTYEQYF
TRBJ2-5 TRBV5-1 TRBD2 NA TGCGCCAGCAGCTTGGGGCGACTAGCGGGTACACAAGAGACCCAGTACTTC CASSLGRLAGTQETQYF
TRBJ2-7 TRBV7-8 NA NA TGTGCCAGCAGCCCCTTTGGGAGTCAGTCCTACGAGCAGTACTTC CASSPFGSQSYEQYF
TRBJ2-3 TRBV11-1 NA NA TGTGCCAGCAGCTTGCGGGATACGCAGTATTTT CASSLRDTQYF
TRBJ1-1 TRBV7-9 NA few TGTGCCAGCAGCTTAGTTGCGGGGGGCAATGGTAACACTGAAGCTTTCTTT CASSLVAGGNGNTEAFF
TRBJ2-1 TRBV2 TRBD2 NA TGTGCCAGCAGTGGGTTAGCGGGGGCCTACAATGAGCAGTTCTTC CASSGLAGAYNEQFF
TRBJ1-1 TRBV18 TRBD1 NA TGTGCCAGCTCACCGTTGGATATTCACAGGGGATTCCGCGATGAAGCTTTCTTT CASSPLDIHRGFRDEAFF
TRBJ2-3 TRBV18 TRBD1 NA TGTGCCAGCTCACCGAGGGACAGGGGGCGTACAGATACGCAGTATTTT CASSPRDRGRTDTQYF
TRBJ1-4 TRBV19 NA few TGTGCCAGTAGCCCCGCCGGGGGTGAAAAACTGTTTTTT CASSPAGGEKLFF
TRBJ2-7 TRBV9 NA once TGTGCCAGCAGCGTAGGGGGGGTAGGACCCTACGAGCAGTACTTC CASSVGGVGPYEQYF
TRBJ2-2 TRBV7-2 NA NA TGTGCCAGCAGCTTATTCGAAGTAGCCGGGGAGCTGTTTTTT CASSLFEVAGELFF
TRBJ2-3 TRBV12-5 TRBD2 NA TGTGCTAGTGGTTTGACCACCGGACTAGCGGGGGGAGGCACAGATACGCAGTATTTT CASGLTTGLAGGGTDTQYF
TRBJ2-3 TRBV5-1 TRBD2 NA TGCGCCAGCAGCTACAGACTAGCGGGGAGGGGCACAGATACGCAGTATTTT CASSYRLAGRGTDTQYF
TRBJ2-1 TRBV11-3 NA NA TGTGCCAGCAGTGGAGGGGGGGCAAGGGAGCAGTTCTTC CASSGGGAREQFF
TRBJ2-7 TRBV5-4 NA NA TGTGCCAGCAGCCGGGGGACAGCCTACGAGCAGTACTTC CASSRGTAYEQYF
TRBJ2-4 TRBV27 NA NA TGTGCCAGCAGGACAGGCGTCATTCAGTACTTC CASRTGVIQYF
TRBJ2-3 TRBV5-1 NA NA TGCGCCAGCAGTCGGGACCGGGGGAGTACAGATACGCAGTATTTT CASSRDRGSTDTQYF
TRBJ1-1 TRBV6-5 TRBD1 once TGTGCCAGCAGACTCCGGGACAGTGGGAGCACTGAAGCTTTCTTT CASRLRDSGSTEAFF
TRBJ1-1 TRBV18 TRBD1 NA TGTGCCAGCTCAACCGGACAGGGGGCCACTGAAGCTTTCTTT CASSTGQGATEAFF
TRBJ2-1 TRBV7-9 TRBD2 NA TGTGCCAGCAGCAAACACCAGACTAGCGGAACCTCCTACAATGAGCAGTTCTTC CASSKHQTSGTSYNEQFF
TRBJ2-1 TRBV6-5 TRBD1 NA TGTGCCAGCAGTCCGGACAGGAGCTCCTACAATGAGCAGTTCTTC CASSPDRSSYNEQFF
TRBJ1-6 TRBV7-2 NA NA TGTGCCAGCAGCTTAGTCGTTTATAGACTCCAAATTAATTCACCCCTCCACTTT CASSLVVYRLQINSPLHF
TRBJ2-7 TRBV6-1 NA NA TGTGCCAGCGGGCGGACGGGACAGTACTTC CASGRTGQYF